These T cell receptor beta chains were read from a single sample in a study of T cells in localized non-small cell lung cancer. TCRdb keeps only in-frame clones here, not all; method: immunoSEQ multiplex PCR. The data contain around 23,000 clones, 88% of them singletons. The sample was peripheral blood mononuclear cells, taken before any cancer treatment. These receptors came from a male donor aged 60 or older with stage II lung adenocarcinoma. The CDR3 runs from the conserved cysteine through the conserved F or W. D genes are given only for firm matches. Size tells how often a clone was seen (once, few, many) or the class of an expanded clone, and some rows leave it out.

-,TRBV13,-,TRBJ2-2,CASSLDWGRNTGELFF,TGTGCCAGCAGCTTAGATTGGGGGCGGAACACCGGGGAGCTGTTTTTT
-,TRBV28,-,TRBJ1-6,CASSPPLLASPLHF,TGTGCCAGCAGTCCCCCCTTATTGGCTTCACCCCTCCACTTT
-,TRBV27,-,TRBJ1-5,CASKGYAQPQHF,TGTGCCAGCAAGGGTTACGCTCAGCCCCAGCATTTT
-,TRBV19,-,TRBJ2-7,CASSMRGSRYEQYF,TGTGCCAGTAGTATGCGGGGCTCCAGGTACGAGCAGTACTTC
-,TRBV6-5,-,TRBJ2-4,CASRTGGENIQYF,TGTGCCAGCCGAACGGGTGGCGAAAACATTCAGTACTTC
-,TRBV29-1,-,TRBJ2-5,CSGARSPEETQYF,TGCAGCGGGGCACGCTCCCCGGAGGAGACCCAGTACTTC
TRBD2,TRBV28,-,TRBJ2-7,CASSRGAGVGEQYF,TGTGCCAGCAGCCGCGGGGCGGGGGTTGGCGAGCAGTACTTC
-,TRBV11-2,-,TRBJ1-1,CASSLLNTEAFF,TGTGCCAGCAGCTTACTGAACACTGAAGCTTTCTTT
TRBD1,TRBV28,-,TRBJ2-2,CASEGARDTGELFF,TGTGCCAGTGAGGGGGCACGGGACACCGGGGAGCTGTTTTTT
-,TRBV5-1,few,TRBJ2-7,CASSGNFASSYEQYF,TGCGCCAGCAGCGGAAACTTCGCCAGCTCCTACGAGCAGTACTTC
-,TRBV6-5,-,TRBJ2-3,CASSYQGTDTQYF,TGTGCCAGCAGTTACCAGGGGACAGATACGCAGTATTTT
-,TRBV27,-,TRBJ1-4,CASSFATNEKLFF,TGTGCCAGCAGTTTCGCAACTAATGAAAAACTGTTTTTT
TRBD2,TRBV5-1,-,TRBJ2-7,CASSLAGPLSGRLSRHEQYF,TGCGCCAGCAGCTTGGCGGGTCCTCTTAGCGGGAGGTTAAGTAGACACGAGCAGTACTTC
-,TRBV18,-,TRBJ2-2,CASSPPGRPNTGELFF,TGTGCCAGCTCACCACCAGGAAGGCCGAACACCGGGGAGCTGTTTTTT
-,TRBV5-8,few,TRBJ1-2,CASSPTVSFGYTF,TGTGCCAGCAGCCCAACGGTCTCCTTTGGCTACACCTTC
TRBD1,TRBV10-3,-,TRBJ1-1,CAIRTPGGDTEAFF,TGTGCCATCAGGACCCCAGGGGGAGACACTGAAGCTTTCTTT
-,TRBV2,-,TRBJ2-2,CASSGGSGAHTGELFF,TGTGCCAGCAGTGGGGGATCGGGAGCCCACACCGGGGAGCTGTTTTTT
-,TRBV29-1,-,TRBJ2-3,CSVVVTSSTDTQYF,TGCAGCGTTGTAGTTACTAGTAGTACAGATACGCAGTATTTT
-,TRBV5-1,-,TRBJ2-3,CASSFGQAGDTQYF,TGCGCCAGCAGCTTTGGACAGGCGGGGGATACGCAGTATTTT
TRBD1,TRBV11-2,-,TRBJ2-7,CASSMGQGNEQYF,TGTGCCAGCAGCATGGGACAGGGGAACGAGCAGTACTTC
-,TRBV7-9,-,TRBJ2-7,CASSHPLGRRSSYEQYF,TGTGCCAGCAGCCACCCACTTGGGAGGAGGAGCTCCTACGAGCAGTACTTC
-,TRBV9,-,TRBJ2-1,CASSVGRFYNEQFF,TGTGCCAGCAGCGTAGGTAGATTCTACAATGAGCAGTTCTTC
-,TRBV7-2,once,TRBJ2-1,CASSPGLDTRREFF,TGTGCCAGCAGCCCCGGCCTCGACACTAGAAGGGAGTTCTTC
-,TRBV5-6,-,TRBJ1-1,CASTSIRGATEAFF,TGTGCCAGCACCAGCATCCGGGGGGCCACTGAAGCTTTCTTT
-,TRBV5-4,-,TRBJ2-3,CASSLDTDTQYF,TGTGCCAGCAGCTTGGACACAGATACGCAGTATTTT
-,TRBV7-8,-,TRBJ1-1,CASSFSSRQAGWAFF,TGTGCCAGCAGCTTTAGTTCTCGACAGGCCGGTTGGGCTTTCTTT
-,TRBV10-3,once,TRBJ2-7,CAIRSSGEASEQYF,TGTGCCATCAGGTCTTCCGGTGAAGCGAGTGAGCAGTACTTC
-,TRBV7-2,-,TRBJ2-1,CASSSGLNEQFF,TGTGCCAGCAGCTCTGGGCTCAATGAGCAGTTCTTC
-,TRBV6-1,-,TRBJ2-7,CASSPEISYYEQYF,TGTGCCAGCAGCCCAGAGATATCATATTACGAGCAGTACTTC
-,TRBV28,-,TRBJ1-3,CASSSGFGNTIYF,TGTGCCAGCAGTTCGGGATTTGGAAACACCATATATTTT
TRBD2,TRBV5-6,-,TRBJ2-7,CASSLLASGSDEQYF,TGTGCCAGCAGCTTGTTGGCTAGCGGGAGTGACGAGCAGTACTTC
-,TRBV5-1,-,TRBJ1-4,CASSPGAALEKLFF,TGCGCCAGCAGCCCCGGGGCTGCCCTAGAAAAACTGTTTTTT
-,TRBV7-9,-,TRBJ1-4,CASSSYETAATNEKLFF,TGTGCCAGCAGCTCGTATGAGACGGCCGCAACTAATGAAAAACTGTTTTTT
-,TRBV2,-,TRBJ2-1,CASRGRRGVSSNEQFF,TGTGCCAGCAGAGGAAGGCGGGGAGTATCTTCTAATGAGCAGTTCTTC
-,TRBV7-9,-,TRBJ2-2,CASSQFQGAGELFF,TGTGCCAGCAGCCAGTTCCAGGGCGCCGGGGAGCTGTTTTTT
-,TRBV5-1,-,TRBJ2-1,CASSFGVPGDNEQFF,TGCGCCAGCAGCTTTGGGGTTCCTGGAGACAATGAGCAGTTCTTC
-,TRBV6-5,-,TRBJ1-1,CASSYSVAANTEAFF,TGTGCCAGCAGTTACTCGGTGGCAGCGAACACTGAAGCTTTCTTT
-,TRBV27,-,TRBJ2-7,CASSPPSRRGVREQYF,TGTGCCAGCAGTCCCCCCTCCCGGAGGGGGGTAAGGGAGCAGTACTTC
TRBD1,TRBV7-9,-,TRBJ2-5,CASSPTGTGRQETQYF,TGTGCCAGCAGCCCGACCGGGACAGGGAGACAAGAGACCCAGTACTTC
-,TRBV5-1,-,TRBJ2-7,CASSPFRGNEQYF,TGCGCCAGCAGCCCCTTTAGGGGCAACGAGCAGTACTTC
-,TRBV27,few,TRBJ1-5,CASSWTGGQPQHF,TGTGCCAGCAGTTGGACGGGAGGTCAGCCCCAGCATTTT